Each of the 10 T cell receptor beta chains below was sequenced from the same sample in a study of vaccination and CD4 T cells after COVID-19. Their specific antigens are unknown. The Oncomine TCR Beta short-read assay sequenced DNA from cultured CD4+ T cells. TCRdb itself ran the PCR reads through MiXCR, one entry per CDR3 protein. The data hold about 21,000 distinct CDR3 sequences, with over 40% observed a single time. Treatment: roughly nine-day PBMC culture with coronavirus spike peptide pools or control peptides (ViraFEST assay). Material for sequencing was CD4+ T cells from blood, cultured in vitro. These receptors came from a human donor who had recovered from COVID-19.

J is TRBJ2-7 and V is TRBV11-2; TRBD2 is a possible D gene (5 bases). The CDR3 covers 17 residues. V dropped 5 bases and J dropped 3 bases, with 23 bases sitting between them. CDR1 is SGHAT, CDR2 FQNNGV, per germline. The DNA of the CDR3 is TGTGCCAGCAGCGTGATACCCGGCTCGCGGGCACTCTACGAGCAGTACTTC. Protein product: CASSVIPGSRALYEQYF.

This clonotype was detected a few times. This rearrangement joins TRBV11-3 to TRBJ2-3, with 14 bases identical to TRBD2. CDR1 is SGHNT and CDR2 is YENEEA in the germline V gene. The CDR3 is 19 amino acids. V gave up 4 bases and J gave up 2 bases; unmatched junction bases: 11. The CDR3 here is CASSSPPGTSGGPTDTQYF. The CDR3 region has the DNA TGTGCCAGCAGCTCCCCGCCCGGGACTAGCGGGGGCCCCACAGATACGCAGTATTTT.

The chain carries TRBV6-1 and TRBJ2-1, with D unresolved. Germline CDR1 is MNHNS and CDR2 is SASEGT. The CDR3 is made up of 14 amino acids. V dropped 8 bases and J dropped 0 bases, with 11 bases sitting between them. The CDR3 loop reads CASVWRSSYNEQFF. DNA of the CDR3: TGTGCCAGCGTTTGGCGGAGCTCCTACAATGAGCAGTTCTTC.

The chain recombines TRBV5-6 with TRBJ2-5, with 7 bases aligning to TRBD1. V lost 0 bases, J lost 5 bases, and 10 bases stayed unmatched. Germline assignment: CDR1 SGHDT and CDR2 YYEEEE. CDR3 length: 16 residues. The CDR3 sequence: CASSLGATGSRETQYF. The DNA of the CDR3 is TGTGCCAGCAGCTTGGGGGCGACAGGGTCGCGGGAGACCCAGTACTTC.

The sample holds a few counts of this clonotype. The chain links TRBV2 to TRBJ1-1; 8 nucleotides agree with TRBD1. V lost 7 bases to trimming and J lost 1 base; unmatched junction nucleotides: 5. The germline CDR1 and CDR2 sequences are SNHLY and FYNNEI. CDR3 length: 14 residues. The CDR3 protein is CASTDGQGNTEAFF. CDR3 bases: TGTGCCAGCACGGATGGACAGGGGAACACTGAAGCTTTCTTT.

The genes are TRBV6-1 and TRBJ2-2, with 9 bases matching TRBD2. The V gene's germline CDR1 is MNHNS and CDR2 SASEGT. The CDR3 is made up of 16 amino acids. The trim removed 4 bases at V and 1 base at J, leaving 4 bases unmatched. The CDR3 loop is CASSAIAGENTGELFF. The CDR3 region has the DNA TGTGCCAGCAGTGCTATAGCGGGGGAGAACACCGGGGAGCTGTTTTTT.

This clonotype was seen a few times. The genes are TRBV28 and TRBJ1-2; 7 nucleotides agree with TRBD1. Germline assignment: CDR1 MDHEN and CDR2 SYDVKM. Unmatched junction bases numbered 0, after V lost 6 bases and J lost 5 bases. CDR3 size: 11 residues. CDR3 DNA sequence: TGTGCCAGCAGGACAGGGTATGGCTACACCTTC. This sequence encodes CASRTGYGYTF.

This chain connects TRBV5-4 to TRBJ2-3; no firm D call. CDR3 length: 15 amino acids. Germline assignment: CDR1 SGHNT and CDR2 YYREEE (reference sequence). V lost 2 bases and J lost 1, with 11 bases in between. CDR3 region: CASSLGGKGTDTQYF. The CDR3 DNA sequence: TGTGCCAGCAGCTTAGGCGGTAAGGGCACAGATACGCAGTATTTT.

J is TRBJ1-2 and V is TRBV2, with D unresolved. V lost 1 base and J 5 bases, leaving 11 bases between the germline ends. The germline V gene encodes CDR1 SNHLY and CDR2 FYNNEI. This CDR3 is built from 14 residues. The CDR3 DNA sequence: TGTGCCAGCAGTGAAGTCCGCAAAGGATATGGCTACACCTTC. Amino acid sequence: CASSEVRKGYGYTF.

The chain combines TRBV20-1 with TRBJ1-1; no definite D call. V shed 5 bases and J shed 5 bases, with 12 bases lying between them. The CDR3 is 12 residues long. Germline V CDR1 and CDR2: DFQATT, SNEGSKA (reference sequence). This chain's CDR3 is CSAGVGGTEAFF. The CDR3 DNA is TGCAGTGCTGGGGTTGGAGGAACTGAAGCTTTCTTT.